This T cell receptor beta chain was profiled in a study of cytomegalovirus exposure and HLA in healthy donors. As regards this clone: The antigen is unknown.

Germline V gives CDR1 SGHNT, CDR2 YYREEE (reference sequence). The J segment lost 3 bases and the V segment lost 0 bases, leaving 2 bases of the junction unmatched. The CDR3 runs 15 residues. Sequencing used immunoSEQ multiplex PCR; TCRdb keeps in-frame clones, though not all of them. The sample holds roughly 300,000 clones; roughly 90% are singletons and the top ten take about 0.99%. Findings and limits, study-wide: In the 120 validation repertoires, 94% of cluster scores exceeded 0, per a later analysis.

This chain joins TRBV5-4 and TRBJ2-5, with 10 bases aligning to TRBD2. The TCR sequence derives from a woman aged 18-35 years in good health and CMV-seronegative. The specimen was PBMCs. The CDR3 sequence: CASSLAGLAEETQYF. The CDR3 coding sequence is TGTGCCAGCAGCTTGGCCGGACTAGCGGAAGAGACCCAGTACTTC.